The T cell receptor (beta chain) described here comes from a study of T cell responses to AZD1222 COVID-19 vaccine. The CDR3 consists of 13 residues. Germline V gives CDR1 MNHEY, CDR2 SVGAGI. Trimming stripped 5 bases from V and 3 bases from J, with 11 bases between. TCRdb's copy holds only in-frame clones and misses some; the assay was immunoSEQ multiplex PCR. The sample has 200,000 to 300,000 clones, just over 90% seen once. This sample comprised peripheral blood, obtained on day 0 of AZD1222 vaccination. The rearrangement links TRBV6-5 to TRBJ2-7, with no clear D. The TCR was taken from an adult in good health. The CDR3 reads CASSQTPNYEQYF. The CDR3 DNA sequence: TGTGCCAGCAGTCAAACACCCAACTACGAGCAGTACTTC.